The rows below give T cell receptor beta chains drawn from one sample of a study of cytomegalovirus exposure and HLA in healthy donors. Profiling relied on immunoSEQ multiplex PCR, and the TCRdb table lists in-frame clones only, not all of them. The table has approximately 100,000 clones, 76% seen once. Sequencing was done on a sample of PBMCs. Receptors originate from a man between 40 and 49 years old in good health and CMV-seronegative. Both conserved end residues are part of each CDR3. D genes are given only for firm matches. The size entry is marked missing in some rows and otherwise reads once, few, many or a size class.

>.|TRBJ1-4|TRBV7-2|.
CASSPSQGEKLFF
TGTGCCAGCAGCCCGAGTCAGGGTGAAAAACTGTTTTTT
>.|TRBJ2-2|TRBV30|.
CAWSPQTGELFF
TGTGCCTGGAGCCCCCAGACCGGGGAGCTGTTTTTT
>few|TRBJ2-1|TRBV6-1|TRBD1
CASQDRDGYNEQFF
TGTGCCAGCCAAGACAGGGACGGGTACAATGAGCAGTTCTTC
>.|TRBJ1-4|TRBV6-5|.
CASSVQGTTNEKLFF
TGTGCCAGCAGTGTACAGGGAACCACTAATGAAAAACTGTTTTTT
>.|TRBJ1-1|TRBV7-9|.
CASRRTGIAPEAFF
TGTGCCAGCAGACGGACGGGGATTGCCCCGGAAGCTTTCTTT
>.|TRBJ1-1|TRBV30|.
CAWSPDSGEAFF
TGTGCCTGGAGTCCAGACTCCGGTGAAGCTTTCTTT
>.|TRBJ1-2|TRBV18|TRBD1
CASSPAAGTEYGYTF
TGTGCCAGCTCACCAGCGGCCGGGACAGAATATGGCTACACCTTC
>.|TRBJ2-5|TRBV18|TRBD2
CASQGLAGGREETQYF
TGTGCCAGCCAGGGACTAGCGGGGGGTCGTGAAGAGACCCAGTACTTC
>.|TRBJ2-1|TRBV5-6|.
CASSLDRLSYNEQFF
TGTGCCAGCAGCTTGGACAGGTTATCCTACAATGAGCAGTTCTTC
>.|TRBJ2-7|TRBV7-9|TRBD1
CASSLRDRGLNDEQYF
TGTGCCAGCAGTCTAAGGGACAGGGGCTTGAACGACGAGCAGTACTTC
>.|TRBJ2-2|TRBV10-3|TRBD2
CAIRPGLAGTNTGELFF
TGTGCCATCAGACCGGGACTAGCGGGGACGAACACCGGGGAGCTGTTTTTT
>.|TRBJ2-3|TRBV19|TRBD1
CASSDRGADTQYF
TGTGCCAGTAGTGACAGGGGGGCAGATACGCAGTATTTT
>.|TRBJ2-3|TRBV6-1|TRBD2
CASDALAGGTDTQYF
TGTGCCAGCGATGCGTTAGCGGGGGGGACAGATACGCAGTATTTT
>few|TRBJ2-3|TRBV2|.
CASSVQVGGTQYF
TGTGCCAGCAGTGTTCAAGTTGGGGGGACGCAGTATTTT
>once|TRBJ1-1|TRBV7-9|.
CASSRGLGAMNTEAFF
TGTGCCAGCAGCCGAGGGCTGGGGGCGATGAACACTGAAGCTTTCTTT
>.|TRBJ2-7|TRBV10-3|.
CAISAVGRGNEQYF
TGTGCCATCAGTGCGGTTGGCAGGGGCAACGAGCAGTACTTC
>.|TRBJ1-2|TRBV7-9|TRBD1
CSSSLEGTGDRNGYTF
TGTTCCAGCAGCTTAGAGGGGACAGGGGATAGAAATGGCTACACCTTC
>once|TRBJ1-3|TRBV9|.
CASSPREASGNTIYF
TGTGCCAGCAGCCCCCGTGAGGCCTCTGGAAACACCATATATTTT
>.|TRBJ1-6|TRBV19|.
CASSEVAGGGSPLHF
TGTGCCAGTAGTGAGGTGGCCGGCGGTGGGTCACCCCTCCACTTT
>.|TRBJ1-2|TRBV18|TRBD1
CTSSPQEGQGDGYTF
TGTACCAGCTCACCCCAAGAGGGACAGGGAGATGGCTACACCTTC
>.|TRBJ2-7|TRBV6-1|TRBD2
CASSSQRGGPYEQYF
TGTGCCAGCAGTTCCCAAAGGGGAGGGCCCTACGAGCAGTACTTC
>.|TRBJ1-1|TRBV30|TRBD1
CASSTGGETEAFF
TGTGCCTCTTCGACAGGGGGTGAGACTGAAGCTTTCTTT
>.|TRBJ2-5|TRBV9|TRBD2
CASSSGTTQETQYF
TGTGCCAGCAGCTCCGGGACTACCCAAGAGACCCAGTACTTC
>few|TRBJ2-2|TRBV10-3|.
CAIGGTTNTGELFF
TGTGCCATCGGGGGGACCACGAACACCGGGGAGCTGTTTTTT
>.|TRBJ2-1|TRBV7-6|.
CASSTNQGSEQFF
TGTGCCAGCAGTACCAACCAGGGTAGTGAGCAGTTCTTC
>.|TRBJ1-5|TRBV18|.
CASSPSRVSGQPQHF
TGTGCCAGCTCACCATCCCGTGTCTCAGGGCAGCCCCAGCATTTT
>.|TRBJ2-2|TRBV19|.
CASSSLWQGTGELFF
TGTGCCAGTAGTTCCCTATGGCAGGGTACCGGGGAGCTGTTTTTT
>.|TRBJ2-1|TRBV29-1|.
CSVEGAGHNNEQFF
TGCAGCGTTGAAGGCGCGGGCCACAACAATGAGCAGTTCTTC
>.|TRBJ2-2|TRBV2|TRBD1
CASSGLTGGNRDTGELFF
TGTGCCAGCAGTGGGCTTACAGGGGGCAATCGGGACACCGGGGAGCTGTTTTTT
>.|TRBJ1-1|TRBV7-9|TRBD1
CASSRDRVWGTEAFF
TGTGCCAGCAGCCGGGACAGGGTTTGGGGCACTGAAGCTTTCTTT
>once|TRBJ2-3|TRBV9|TRBD2
CASSRVISGGASTVPDTQYF
TGTGCCAGCAGCCGAGTAATTAGCGGGGGGGCTTCAACGGTCCCAGATACGCAGTATTTT
>.|TRBJ2-1|TRBV5-4|TRBD2
CASSFTRGLAGSSSYNEQFF
TGTGCCAGCAGCTTCACGAGGGGCCTAGCGGGGTCCAGCTCCTACAATGAGCAGTTCTTC
>few|TRBJ1-1|TRBV29-1|TRBD1
CSVVRGLGGTEAFF
TGCAGCGTGGTCAGGGGGCTAGGAGGAACTGAAGCTTTCTTT
>.|TRBJ2-3|TRBV7-8|.
CASSLTQKSTDTQYF
TGTGCCAGCAGCTTGACTCAAAAAAGCACAGATACGCAGTATTTT
>.|TRBJ2-7|TRBV7-8|TRBD2
CASSSQVAGSSYEQYF
TGTGCCAGCAGCTCCCAAGTAGCGGGGAGCTCCTACGAGCAGTACTTC
>.|TRBJ2-6|TRBV28|.
CASSFQGTSGANVLTF
TGTGCCAGCAGTTTCCAGGGAACATCTGGGGCCAACGTCCTGACTTTC
>.|TRBJ2-1|TRBV5-4|TRBD2
CASSKGLAGGPGSYNEQFF
TGTGCCAGCAGCAAGGGACTAGCGGGGGGGCCAGGGTCCTACAATGAGCAGTTCTTC
>.|TRBJ2-7|TRBV15|TRBD2
CATSRAGGGTDEQYF
TGTGCCACCAGCAGAGCTGGGGGGGGGACGGACGAGCAGTACTTC
>.|TRBJ2-7|TRBV7-9|TRBD1
CSSSIVRTGVEQYF
TGTTCCAGCAGCATAGTTCGGACAGGGGTCGAGCAGTACTTC
>.|TRBJ2-5|TRBV18|TRBD1
CASSPQDREETQYF
TGTGCCAGCTCACCTCAGGACAGGGAAGAGACCCAGTACTTC
>.|TRBJ1-1|TRBV18|.
CASSPTTGYTEAFF
TGTGCCAGCTCACCAACCACAGGGTACACTGAAGCTTTCTTT
>.|TRBJ1-1|TRBV21-1|.
CASSYRQGRLNTEAFF
TGTGCCAGCAGCTACAGACAGGGGCGACTGAACACTGAAGCTTTCTTT
>.|TRBJ2-6|TRBV5-1|.
CASSLAGPGANVLTF
TGCGCCAGCAGCTTGGCAGGGCCTGGGGCCAACGTCCTGACTTTC
>.|TRBJ1-4|TRBV11-2|TRBD1
CASSYRGLREKLFF
TGTGCCAGCAGCTACAGGGGTTTACGTGAAAAACTGTTTTTT
>.|TRBJ2-2|TRBV18|.
CASSPPIGGTGELFF
TGTGCCAGCTCACCACCGATAGGGGGCACCGGGGAGCTGTTTTTT
>.|TRBJ1-2|TRBV5-6|TRBD1
CASSLADRGSYGYTF
TGTGCCAGCAGCTTAGCCGACAGGGGGTCCTATGGCTACACCTTC
>.|TRBJ1-2|TRBV15|TRBD1
CATSRDRDSRGGYTF
TGTGCCACCAGCAGAGATCGGGACTCCAGGGGGGGCTACACCTTC
>.|TRBJ2-5|TRBV6-5|.
CASSYSTRGAVETQYF
TGTGCCAGCAGTTACTCGACCCGGGGGGCAGTGGAGACCCAGTACTTC
>.|TRBJ1-2|TRBV5-5|.
CASSFAPSSYGYTF
TGTGCCAGCAGCTTCGCTCCGTCTAGCTATGGCTACACCTTC
>.|TRBJ2-7|TRBV19|.
CASSIADRSYEQYF
TGTGCCAGTAGTATAGCGGACAGATCCTACGAGCAGTACTTC
>.|TRBJ1-1|TRBV18|.
CASSPGQVPDHEAFF
TGTGCCAGCTCACCGGGGCAGGTCCCCGATCATGAAGCTTTCTTT
>.|TRBJ2-2|TRBV2|.
CASSERLPNTGELFF
TGTGCCAGCAGTGAAAGACTACCGAACACCGGGGAGCTGTTTTTT
>.|TRBJ1-3|TRBV7-9|.
CASSLDAGNTIHF
TGTGCCAGCAGCTTAGACGCGGGAAACACCATACATTTT
>.|TRBJ1-4|TRBV29-1|.
CSVQEGSEKLFF
TGCAGCGTACAGGAGGGGAGCGAAAAACTGTTTTTT